One T cell receptor beta chain is described in this entry. V lost 0 bases to trimming and J lost 0 bases, with 15 bases between them. CDR1 and CDR2 (germline): SGHDN, FVKESK. The CDR3 length is 18 residues. This record belongs to a study of control samples from healthy donors and cancer patients. Measured with immunoSEQ multiplex PCR; TCRdb has only the in-frame clones, and not every one. The data contain 50,000 to 65,000 clones, around 93% of them seen just once; the ten biggest clones take up around 0.9%. The receptor comes from a man aged 25 to 45 with colorectal cancer. Sequencing input: PBMCs. This rearrangement joins TRBV14 to TRBJ2-4; tentatively, D is TRBD1 (5 bases). CDR3 DNA sequence: TGTGCCAGCAGCCAAGATTGGGGCGCCTCTGTAGCCAAAAACATTCAGTACTTC. Translated, it gives CASSQDWGASVAKNIQYF. Drawing the rest from reference TRBV14 and TRBJ2-4, the complete variable domain is EAGVTQFPSHSVIEKGQTVTLRCDPISGHDNLYWYRRVMGKEIKFLLHFVKESKQDESGMPNNRFLAERTGGTYSTLKVQPAELEDSGVYFCASSQDWGASVAKNIQYFGAGTRLSVL.